The next 29 T cell receptor beta chains were all read from a single sample in a study of shared clonotypes between healthy human individuals. Only in-frame clones appear in the TCRdb table, and some are missing; sequencing was by immunoSEQ multiplex PCR. The sample consists of over 850,000 clones, 75% to 80% of them appearing once. The material sequenced was memory CD4+ T cells from PBMCs. The subset was: CD45RA-negative fraction. The receptors originated from a man between 18 and 35 years old in good health. Some clones in this sample may be carry-over from other donors' samples.

In regard to this clone: This CDR3 is also generated by other DNA sequences in the sample. The rearrangement links TRBV9 to TRBJ2-3; D is uncertain. The V end lost 0 bases, the J end lost 6 bases, and 11 bases lay between the germline ends. The CDR3 has 14 residues. CDR1 is SGDLS, CDR2 YYNGEE, per germline. This CDR3 is CASSVGPTGDTQYF. The CDR3 DNA follows: TGTGCCAGCAGCGTAGGACCGACTGGGGATACGCAGTATTTT.

The gene calls are TRBV5-1 and TRBJ2-7; 9 bases are shared with TRBD2. From germline, CDR1 is SGHRS and CDR2 YFSETQ. V was clipped by 0 bases and J by 3 bases; unmatched bases: 1. This CDR3 region has 14 residues. Written as DNA, the CDR3 is TGCGCCAGCAGCTTGGCTAGCGGGATCTACGAGCAGTACTTC. This sequence encodes CASSLASGIYEQYF.

The chain recombines TRBV5-1 with TRBJ2-3; no reliable D call. The CDR3 extends over 17 amino acids. V dropped 4 bases and J dropped 1 base, with 19 bases sitting between them. Germline V CDR1 and CDR2: SGHRS, YFSETQ. CDR3 DNA: TGCGCCAGCAGCCTCCAAAGCCTCACTATCGGCACAGATACGCAGTATTTT. Its translation: CASSLQSLTIGTDTQYF. The complete variable domain, with remaining parts taken from reference TRBV5-1 and TRBJ2-3, reads KAGVTQTPRYLIKTRGQQVTLSCSPISGHRSVSWYQQTPGQGLQFLFEYFSETQRNKGNFPGRFSGRQFSNSRSEMNVSTLELGDSALYLCASSLQSLTIGTDTQYFGPGTRLTVL.

This chain uses TRBV9 with TRBJ1-1; maybe TRBD1 (6 bases). Trimming stripped 9 bases from V and 1 base from J, with 16 bases between. CDR1 SGDLS and CDR2 YYNGEE come from the germline V gene. The CDR3 consists of 14 residues. CDR3: CATRTGGQNTEAFF. CDR3 in DNA: TGTGCCACTAGAACCGGGGGCCAGAACACTGAAGCTTTCTTT.

Concerning this clone: Other DNA variants within this sample encode the same CDR3. The genes are TRBV5-6 and TRBJ1-2; TRBD1 matches at 8 bases. The V segment lost 0 bases and the J segment 5 bases; nucleotides outside the gene matches: 6. This CDR3 has 15 residues. CDR1 SGHDT and CDR2 YYEEEE come from the germline V gene. DNA for the CDR3: TGTGCCAGCAGCTTGGGAGACAGGGGCGGGTATGGCTACACCTTC. Translated, it gives CASSLGDRGGYGYTF. The full variable domain, rest sourced from reference TRBV5-6 and TRBJ1-2, is DAGVTQSPTHLIKTRGQQVTLRCSPKSGHDTVSWYQQALGQGPQFIFQYYEEEERQRGNFPDRFSGHQFPNYSSELNVNALLLGDSALYLCASSLGDRGGYGYTFGSGTRLTVV.

This clone came up once. The J gene is TRBJ1-1, the V gene TRBV7-2; 7 bases map to TRBD1. This CDR3 spans 15 amino acids. Germline-derived CDR1 and CDR2 are SGHTA and FQGNSA. The J segment lost 7 bases and the V segment lost 1 base, leaving 9 bases of the junction unmatched. The CDR3 loop reads CASSLERRTGYEAFF. The CDR3 DNA follows: TGTGCCAGCAGCTTAGAACGTCGGACAGGCTATGAAGCTTTCTTT.

The V and J genes are TRBV27 and TRBJ1-4; D remains unclear. Trimming pared 1 base from V and 7 bases from J, leaving 13 bases between. CDR1 and CDR2 (germline): MNHEY, SMNVEV (reference sequence). The CDR3 totals 15 residues. The CDR3 DNA reads TGTGCCAGCAGTTTATGGGCCCAGAGAGGTGAAAAACTGTTTTTT. Translation gives CASSLWAQRGEKLFF.

This clone was counted ten times or more. This chain links TRBV7-9 with TRBJ2-1; D is perhaps TRBD2 (6 bases). The CDR3 is made up of 13 amino acids. The V gene's germline CDR1 is SEHNR and CDR2 FQNEAQ (reference sequence). V lost 5 bases to trimming and J lost 6 bases, with 11 bases between them. CDR3 sequence: CASSLRDFNEQFF. The CDR3 DNA reads as TGTGCCAGCAGCCTACGGGACTTCAATGAGCAGTTCTTC.

This chain joins TRBV11-3 and TRBJ2-2; D remains unclear. CDR1 and CDR2 from the germline V gene are SGHNT and YENEEA. This CDR3 has 14 amino acids. Deletions cut 3 bases from V and 8 bases from J, with 13 bases between. CDR3 sequence: CASSLLSGSGELFF. CDR3 coding DNA: TGTGCCAGCAGCTTGCTCTCGGGTTCAGGGGAGCTGTTTTTT.

As for this clone: The sample has other DNA sequences that encode this CDR3 too. The chain carries TRBV2 and TRBJ1-1, with D maybe TRBD1 (5 bases). Trimming took off 6 bases at V and 1 base at J, with 9 bases between the two ends. The length of the CDR3 is 13 residues. CDR1 is SNHLY and CDR2 is FYNNEI in the germline V gene. CDR3 DNA sequence: TGTGCCAGCAGCAGGGATAGGAACACTGAAGCTTTCTTT. Translated, it gives CASSRDRNTEAFF.

J is TRBJ2-3 and V is TRBV5-1, with 8 bases aligning to TRBD1. Losses at the gene ends were 0 bases for V and 7 bases for J; bases not matched to a gene: 4. CDR1 and CDR2 from the germline V gene are SGHRS and YFSETQ. The CDR3 spans 14 residues. The CDR3 DNA is TGCGCCAGCAGCTTGGGACAGGGGACGAATACGCAGTATTTT. It encodes CASSLGQGTNTQYF.

The rearrangement joins TRBV30 to TRBJ2-7; 9 bases fit TRBD2. CDR1 is GTSNPN, CDR2 SVGIG, per germline (reference sequence). J lost 5 bases, V lost 0 bases, and 14 bases had no gene match. The CDR3 is 17 residues long. The CDR3: CAWSVPQPSGIDHEQYF. The DNA for the CDR3 is TGTGCCTGGAGTGTACCCCAACCTAGCGGGATTGACCACGAGCAGTACTTC.

CDR3 sequence: CASNQAGPSEQYF. In DNA, the CDR3 is TGTGCCAGCAACCAAGCCGGGCCCTCCGAGCAGTACTTC. The chain links TRBV2 to TRBJ2-7; D not resolved. Trimming left V 7 bases short and J 6 bases short, with 16 bases between. The V gene's germline CDR1 is SNHLY and CDR2 FYNNEI. This CDR3 contains 13 residues. The full variable domain, rest sourced from reference TRBV2 and TRBJ2-7, is EPEVTQTPSHQVTQMGQEVILRCVPISNHLYFYWYRQILGQKVEFLVSFYNNEISEKSEIFDDQFSVERPDGSNFTLKIRSTKLEDSAMYFCASNQAGPSEQYFGPGTRLTVT.

This clone was detected a few times. The V gene is TRBV19, the J gene TRBJ1-5; 7 bases are shared with TRBD1. The CDR3 is 16 residues long. Looked up from germline, CDR1 is LNHDA and CDR2 is SQIVND (reference sequence). With 7 bases clipped from V and 3 bases from J, the junction kept 12 bases outside the gene matches. The CDR3 region has the DNA TGTGCCAGTACCTCCGGGACAGCGTGGGCCAATCAGCCCCAGCATTTT. Amino acid sequence: CASTSGTAWANQPQHF.

This chain links TRBV5-1 with TRBJ2-7, with 11 bases identical to TRBD2. V shed 3 bases and J 7 bases; nucleotides not matched to a gene: 12. Germline loops: CDR1 SGHRS, CDR2 YFSETQ. The CDR3 length is 16 residues. DNA for the CDR3: TGCGCCAGCAGCTCGTTAGCGGGAGGGCCGTTGGGGGAGCAGTACTTC. Residues: CASSSLAGGPLGEQYF.

A few counts support this clone. The gene calls are TRBV5-4 and TRBJ2-7, with a weak D call TRBD2 (6 bases). The CDR3 contains 18 residues. Per germline, CDR1 SGHNT and CDR2 YYREEE (reference sequence). The V end was cut by 0 bases, the J end by 5 bases, with 24 bases between. The CDR3 region is CASSLVEWASGFGDEQYF. The CDR3 region has the DNA TGTGCCAGCAGCTTGGTAGAGTGGGCGAGCGGGTTCGGGGACGAGCAGTACTTC. Full variable domain (outside the CDR3, taken from reference TRBV5-4 and TRBJ2-7): ETGVTQSPTHLIKTRGQQVTLRCSSQSGHNTVSWYQQALGQGPQFIFQYYREEENGRGNFPPRFSGLQFPNYSSELNVNALELDDSALYLCASSLVEWASGFGDEQYFGPGTRLTVT.

V usage is TRBV16 and J usage is TRBJ2-1; D is tentatively TRBD1 or TRBD2 (6 bases each). This CDR3 is 12 amino acids long. Germline assignment: CDR1 KGHSY and CDR2 FQNENV. V gave up 7 bases and J gave up 6 bases, with 10 bases separating them. CDR3: CASNEGGNEQFF. CDR3 sequence (DNA): TGTGCCAGCAACGAGGGGGGCAATGAGCAGTTCTTC.

The chain carries TRBV7-9 and TRBJ2-5; weak D call: TRBD2 (7 bases). The last part of the DNA fits TRBJ2-7 better; the J call may be wrong. CDR3 length equals 14 residues. The V gene's germline CDR1 is SEHNR and CDR2 FQNEAQ (reference sequence). CDR3 protein: CASSPRGGPYEQYF. The CDR3 DNA is TGTGCCAGCAGCCCCCGCGGGGGCCCCTACGAGCAGTACTTC.

Remarks on this clone: The same CDR3 can be traced to other DNA sequences in this sample. V is TRBV7-3 and J is TRBJ1-1; no firm D call. The germline CDR1 and CDR2 sequences are SGHTA and FQGTGA. The CDR3 contains 13 residues. V was trimmed by 4 bases and J by 0 bases, leaving 6 bases between them. The CDR3 nucleotides are TGTGCCAGCAGCTCTCAATTGAACACTGAAGCTTTCTTT. This codes for CASSSQLNTEAFF.

The V gene is TRBV9, the J gene TRBJ2-5; TRBD2 matches 12 bases. There are 17 residues in the CDR3. V lost 4 bases and J lost 5; bases outside the gene matches: 12. The germline gives CDR1 SGDLS, CDR2 YYNGEE. CDR3 bases: TGTGCCAGCAGCTCGGGACTAGCGGGCACTGGGGGCGAGACCCAGTACTTC. Protein product: CASSSGLAGTGGETQYF.

This clone was seen just once. The CDR3 DNA reads TGCAGCGTAGCAACAGGGGTGAATCAGCCCCAGCATTTT. Residues: CSVATGVNQPQHF. The genes are TRBV29-1 and TRBJ1-5, with TRBD1 matching over 7 bases. Germline lookup yields CDR1 SQVTM and CDR2 ANQGSEA. V lost 6 bases, J lost 4 bases, and 6 bases stayed unmatched. The CDR3 is 13 amino acids.

The CDR3 sequence: CAWRGRTDNTEAFF. DNA of the CDR3: TGTGCCTGGAGAGGGCGGACGGATAACACTGAAGCTTTCTTT. The V gene is TRBV30, the J gene TRBJ1-1; D unclear. CDR3 size: 14 residues. Trimming took 3 bases from V and 2 from J, leaving 13 bases between them. Germline CDR1 reads GTSNPN; CDR2 reads SVGIG (reference sequence). The entire variable domain, with the rest obtained from reference TRBV30 and TRBJ1-1, is as follows: SQTIHQWPATLVQPVGSPLSLECTVEGTSNPNLYWYRQAAGRGLQLLFYSVGIGQISSEVPQNLSASRPQDRQFILSSKKLLLSDSGFYLCAWRGRTDNTEAFFGQGTRLTVV.

V gene TRBV28 combines with J gene TRBJ2-2; 7 bases fit TRBD1. The V and J ends lost 5 bases and 6 bases, in that order; junction bases with no gene match: 9. There are 15 residues in the CDR3. CDR1 and CDR2 (germline): MDHEN, SYDVKM. The CDR3 nucleotides read TGTGCCAGCAGTAGCTGGACAGGAGGCGCCGGGGAGCTGTTTTTT. Translating it yields CASSSWTGGAGELFF.

This clone appeared once. The chain is built from TRBV7-2 and TRBJ2-7; possibly TRBD1 for D (5 bases). Germline V lookup: CDR1 SGHTA, CDR2 FQGNSA. There are 14 residues in the CDR3. V lost 1 base to trimming and J lost 0 bases, with 7 bases between them. The CDR3, as DNA: TGTGCCAGCAGCTTAGTACAGGCCTCCTACGAGCAGTACTTC. Protein product: CASSLVQASYEQYF.

Comments on this clone: Other DNA sequences of this sample code for an identical CDR3. V is TRBV5-1 and J is TRBJ2-2; 8 nucleotides match TRBD1. V lost 4 bases, J lost 1 base, and 6 bases stayed unmatched. The germline CDR1 and CDR2 sequences are SGHRS and YFSETQ. The CDR3 runs to 16 residues. The CDR3 DNA follows: TGCGCCAGCAGCCTGATCACAGGGGGGAACACCGGGGAGCTGTTTTTT. This sequence encodes CASSLITGGNTGELFF.

This clone was recorded once. This chain joins TRBV29-1 and TRBJ2-5, with 10 bases matching TRBD2. The DNA end is more similar to TRBJ2-7, so the J call may be wrong. This CDR3 has 13 residues. Per the germline V gene, CDR1 is SQVTM and CDR2 is ANQGSEA. The CDR3 loop is CSGSGRASDEQYF. DNA of the CDR3: TGCAGCGGCAGCGGGAGGGCCAGCGACGAGCAGTACTTC.

The V gene is TRBV6-6, the J gene TRBJ2-4; 7 bases match TRBD1. Germline V gene sequence: CDR1 MNHNY, CDR2 SVGAGI (reference sequence). V dropped 6 bases and J dropped 0; count of bases not matched to a gene: 8. The length of the CDR3 is 16 residues. As DNA, the CDR3 is TGTGCCAGCAGCCCAAGACAGGGAGTAGCCAAAAACATTCAGTACTTC. Its protein product is CASSPRQGVAKNIQYF.

As regards this clone: This may arise from a read error, as a much more abundant clone is one base away. This CDR3 is also generated by other DNA sequences in the sample. The V and J genes are TRBV29-1 and TRBJ2-3; TRBD2 agrees at 7 bases. Germline CDR1 reads SQVTM; CDR2 reads ANQGSEA. Trimming cost V 6 bases and J 5 bases; bases outside gene matches: 11. This CDR3 is 14 amino acids long. CDR3 sequence (DNA): TGCAGCGTCGAATCTGCGGGACTACAAGATACGCAGTATTTT. This sequence encodes CSVESAGLQDTQYF.

The chain couples TRBV5-1 to TRBJ1-2, with TRBD1 matching 8 bases. V was clipped by 4 bases and J by 7 bases; unmatched bases: 15. The CDR3 is made up of 16 amino acids. Looked up from germline, CDR1 is SGHRS and CDR2 is YFSETQ. In nucleotides, the CDR3 is TGCGCCAGCAGCGGAATGACAGGGGCCCCTATGGCTGGCTACACCTTC. Protein product: CASSGMTGAPMAGYTF.